This T cell receptor beta chain derives from a study of cytomegalovirus exposure and HLA in healthy donors. Study results and caveats: In a later analysis, V- and J-gene trimming of beta chains associated with a DCLRE1C missense variant, replicated independently. Being productive about 87% or about 30% of the time was typical of most TCR beta V segments in an earlier analysis. Immune exposure data for these donors was limited to CMV serostatus.

The PCR had 60 Vbeta and 13 Jbeta primers. Sequencing was performed with immunoSEQ multiplex PCR; in TCRdb, only in-frame clones are kept and a portion is missing. Altogether more than 100,000 clones are present, roughly 74% being singletons, with the ten largest covering under 6.5%. Details on this clone: The antigen is not known.

The ends were cut back, 4 bases at V and 4 bases at J, with 23 bases in the middle. The CDR3 has 17 amino acids. The germline V gene encodes CDR1 LGHNA and CDR2 YNFKEQ. Sequencing was carried out using PBMCs. This receptor was identified in a woman aged 45-65 years in good health and CMV-seropositive. The genes are TRBV4-2 and TRBJ2-7; D is possibly TRBD2 (6 bases). Written as DNA, the CDR3 is TGTGCCAGCAGCCCCTGGGGTGGGCGGGACGGGTTATACGAGCAGTACTTC. Its protein product is CASSPWGGRDGLYEQYF.